The TCR beta chain under discussion was sequenced for a study of CXCR3-negative and CXCR3-positive naive CD8 T cells (dated by TCRdb to between 2018 and 2020). For context, the study as a whole: In total, approximately 150 million TRB reads were obtained, corresponding to roughly 1.5 +/- 0.3 million reads per library. The diversity and physicochemical repertoire analyses included 11 donors pooled from two independent experiments. The TRBV-TRBJ cluster analysis covered naive subsets from several donors and memory cells from 3 donors.

The instrument given in TCRdb is NextSeq 550. The Human TCR Profiling Kit (MiLaboratory) was used to make UMI-labeled 5' RACE TRB cDNA libraries. cDNA synthesis used the entire amount of extracted RNA, and PCR amplification then used the entire amount of cDNA produced. The libraries were made side by side, with each library going through the same number of PCR cycles. The authors' analysis ran thus. With a minimum of two reads required per UMI, MIGEC and MiXCR pulled out about 50,000 +/- 10,000 unique UMI-labeled TRB cDNA molecules from each library. An average of approximately 40,000 +/- 10,000 functional in-frame TRB CDR3 nucleotide clonotypes without stop codons was found per library. After each sample was downsampled to 5000 UMI-labeled TRB molecules, VDJtools was used to calculate diversity metrics such as normalized Shannon-Wiener and Chao1. For the central five CDR3 residues, VDJtools calculated physicochemical properties weighted by clonotype size, namely interaction energy, strength, volume and Kidera factor 4. After reprocessing by TCRdb, each CDR3 protein sequence is one entry, and no DNA is given. Here the V and J calls rest on TCRdb's processing, not on the authors' analysis. The table held for this sample gives fewer than 10,000 distinct CDR3 sequences. The top ten clones comprise about 2.5% of the sample.

The paper as a whole reports these results and caveats: TRB CDR3s from CXCR3-positive naive cells showed higher hydrophobicity (lower Kidera factor 4), lower energy, and higher strength and volume indices than CXCR3-negative naive cells. TRBV-TRBJ usage was similar between naive CXCR3-negative and CXCR3-positive cells from the same donor, while memory cells showed distinct patterns. Because surface CD5, which has been linked to self-reactivity in mice, was comparable between naive subsets, TCR interaction strength was also inferred from TRB CDR3 physicochemical properties. Freshly isolated PBMCs were used for most assays because CXCR3 expression partially decreased after cryopreservation. Repertoire diversity was comparably high in both naive subsets but much lower in memory CD8+ T cells.

For each CD8+ T cell subset, flow sorting was done in triplicate, and 300,000 to 350,000 cells per subset went directly into RLT lysis buffer. Naive CD8+ T cells were defined stringently as CD45RO-CCR7+CD27+CD95- to exclude memory contaminants. Peripheral blood mononuclear cells were isolated from buffy coats by standard density gradient centrifugation. A FACSAria III was used to flow-sort naive CXCR3-negative and CXCR3-positive CD8+ T cells. Total RNA was extracted from sorted cells with an RNeasy Mini Kit. Via the germline V gene (reference sequence), CDR1 is MNHNY and CDR2 SVGAGI. The CDR3 has 14 amino acids, counting the end cysteine and phenylalanine. Only the protein sequence is given. Worth noting for this clonotype: Its antigen is unknown.

Recombination connected TRBV6-6 to TRBJ2-1. The source of this sequence is a human donor in good health. Some clones in this sample may be carry-over from other donors' samples. The sequencing sample was made of naive CXCR3- CD8+ T cells from blood. Read against the paper, the sample's cell subset or site label means: CD45RO-CCR7+CD27+CD95- naive CD8+ T cells lacking CXCR3 (TNR3-). Here the CDR3 is given as CASTRGSSYNEQFF.